Listed here are 16 T cell receptor beta chains from one sample, sequenced in a study of blood T cell repertoires in COVID-19. Measured with immunoSEQ multiplex PCR; TCRdb has only the in-frame clones, and not every one. The top ten clones hold 1.2% of a sample with about 86,000 clones, approximately 82% of them seen once. Sequencing was done on a sample of peripheral blood. All receptors come from a woman aged 80 or older with acute or convalescent COVID-19.

The chain joins TRBV3-1 (or the pseudogene TRBV3-2) to TRBJ2-3; 9 nucleotides agree with TRBD2. CDR3 length equals 16 residues. Germline lookup yields CDR1 LGHDT and CDR2 YNNKEL (reference sequence). J gave up 5 bases and V 5 bases, and 11 bases lay outside the gene matches. CDR3 sequence: CASSSGLGGGGDTQYF. In DNA, the CDR3 is TGTGCCAGCAGCTCAGGACTAGGCGGGGGGGGAGATACGCAGTATTTT.

The V and J genes are TRBV19 and TRBJ2-1; TRBD2 matches at 14 bases. CDR1 LNHDA and CDR2 SQIVND come from the germline V gene (reference sequence). Losses at the gene ends were 5 bases for V and 5 bases for J; bases not matched to a gene: 5. The CDR3 spans 16 residues. CDR3 sequence reads: CASSLGTSGSDNEQFF. The CDR3 DNA reads as TGTGCCAGTAGTCTGGGGACTAGCGGGAGTGACAATGAGCAGTTCTTC.

The chain employs TRBV5-1 and TRBJ2-7; 7 bases fit TRBD1. Germline V lookup: CDR1 SGHRS, CDR2 YFSETQ. The CDR3 consists of 15 residues. The V and J ends lost 0 bases and 12 bases, in that order; junction bases with no gene match: 15. CDR3 protein: CASSLAGRGSTRGYF. The CDR3 bases are TGCGCCAGCAGCTTGGCCGGCAGGGGGTCTACGAGAGGGTACTTC.

This rearrangement joins TRBV2 to TRBJ1-1, with 7 bases matching TRBD1. Germline CDR1 reads SNHLY; CDR2 reads FYNNEI. V was pared by 5 bases and J by 4 bases, with 4 bases of the junction left unmatched. The CDR3 runs 13 residues. CDR3 region: CASSLTGVTEAFF. CDR3 DNA sequence: TGTGCCAGCAGTCTAACAGGGGTCACTGAAGCTTTCTTT.

The V gene is TRBV5-8, the J gene TRBJ2-2; 7 nucleotides agree with TRBD1. Germline values: CDR1 SGHTS, CDR2 YDEGEE. CDR3 length equals 15 residues. V lost 0 bases and J lost 4; bases outside the gene matches: 3. CDR3 sequence reads: CASSLGDSATGELFF. The CDR3 region has the DNA TGTGCCAGCAGCTTGGGGGACAGCGCCACCGGGGAGCTGTTTTTT.

This chain links TRBV2 with TRBJ2-3, with 8 bases matching TRBD2. The CDR3 extends over 17 amino acids. Germline trimming cut 1 base from V and 1 base from J; bases unmatched to any gene: 7. The germline gives CDR1 SNHLY, CDR2 FYNNEI. CDR3 in DNA: TGTGCCAGCAGTGAAGAATTGAGAGCGGGGGGCACAGATACGCAGTATTTT. This encodes CASSEELRAGGTDTQYF.

The rearrangement uses TRBV24-1 and TRBJ2-7, with 9 bases matching TRBD1. The junction had 9 bases not matched to a gene; V was cut back by 10 bases and J by 6 bases. Looked up from germline, CDR1 is KGHDR and CDR2 is SFDVKD. The CDR3 covers 13 residues. The CDR3 DNA follows: TGTGCCACAGCTGGGACAGGGCTTCGCGAGCAGTACTTC. Amino acids: CATAGTGLREQYF.

The chain combines TRBV19 with TRBJ2-3; 9 nucleotides line up with TRBD1. The J segment lost 4 bases and the V segment lost 3 bases, leaving 11 bases of the junction unmatched. The CDR3 contains 17 residues. The germline V gene encodes CDR1 LNHDA and CDR2 SQIVND (reference sequence). The CDR3 region is CASSILLPGTGSDTQYF. Written as DNA, the CDR3 is TGTGCCAGTAGTATCCTCTTACCCGGGACAGGGTCAGATACGCAGTATTTT.

The V gene is TRBV10-2, the J gene TRBJ1-2; perhaps TRBD1 as D (6 bases). With 6 bases removed from V and 4 bases from J, the gap between germline ends came to 24 bases. The germline CDR1 and CDR2 sequences are WSHSY and SAAADI. The CDR3 is 17 residues long. The CDR3 protein is CASSDARQATLGYGYTF. As DNA, the CDR3 is TGCGCCAGCAGCGACGCTCGACAGGCGACTTTGGGCTATGGCTACACCTTC.

This chain links TRBV6-5 with TRBJ1-1; TRBD1 matches at 7 bases. The CDR3 is 12 residues long. Germline-derived CDR1 and CDR2 are MNHEY and SVGAGI. V trimming: 10 bases; J trimming: 8 bases; junction bases outside the gene matches: 10. In nucleotides, the CDR3 is TGTGCCACCCGAAGACAGGGCTACGAAGCTTTCTTT. Amino acids: CATRRQGYEAFF.

V is TRBV28 and J is TRBJ2-5; maybe TRBD2 (6 bases). V lost 6 bases to trimming and J lost 5 bases, with 19 bases between them. The length of the CDR3 is 15 residues. CDR1 is MDHEN and CDR2 is SYDVKM in the germline V gene. The CDR3 nucleotides read TGTGCCAGCAGCCGGGAGAGAGTCCGCGGGGAGACCCAGTACTTC. Translating it yields CASSRERVRGETQYF.

This chain uses TRBV19 with TRBJ1-5; 7 bases line up with TRBD1. The CDR3 runs to 15 residues. Trimming at V came to 2 bases and at J to 7 bases, leaving 8 bases not matched to a gene. Germline CDR1 LNHDA, CDR2 SQIVND (reference sequence). This CDR3 reads CASSIRQGNGQPQHF. The CDR3 nucleotides read TGTGCCAGTAGTATAAGACAGGGCAACGGGCAGCCCCAGCATTTT.

The sample holds a few counts of this clone. The chain recombines TRBV3-1 (or the pseudogene TRBV3-2) with TRBJ1-2; D is unresolved. V was pared by 8 bases and J by 6 bases, with 7 bases between. The CDR3 is 10 residues long. CDR1 and CDR2 (germline): LGHDT, YNNKEL (reference sequence). DNA of the CDR3: TGTGCCAGCGATCGGGATGGCTACACCTTC. This encodes CASDRDGYTF.

The rearrangement joins TRBV19 to TRBJ1-1, with D possibly TRBD1 on 6 matching bases. The CDR3 is made up of 15 amino acids. V was clipped by 7 bases and J by 0 bases, with 15 bases between them. Germline V CDR1 and CDR2: LNHDA, SQIVND (reference sequence). The CDR3 DNA follows: TGTGCCAGTACTGAACAGGGAGCAATGAACACTGAAGCTTTCTTT. It translates to CASTEQGAMNTEAFF.

The genes are TRBV7-9 and TRBJ2-1, with 7 bases matching TRBD2. V gave up 8 bases and J gave up 9 bases; unmatched junction bases: 16. This CDR3 region has 15 residues. The germline V gene encodes CDR1 SEHNR and CDR2 FQNEAQ (reference sequence). The CDR3 DNA sequence: TGTGCCAGCTGGGGGGGATGGCCGAGGCTGGGTGAGCAGTTCTTC. Protein: CASWGGWPRLGEQFF.

The rearrangement links TRBV19 to TRBJ1-3; no clear D. The CDR3 covers 13 residues. V shed 4 bases and J shed 0 bases, with 4 bases lying between them. In germline, CDR1 is LNHDA, CDR2 SQIVND (reference sequence). DNA of the CDR3: TGTGCCAGTAGTACAGGCTCTGGAAACACCATATATTTT. Protein sequence: CASSTGSGNTIYF.